These 29 T cell receptor beta chains originate from one sample sequenced in a study of blood T cell repertoires in COVID-19. Some clones are missing from TCRdb's copy, which holds only in-frame ones; the method was immunoSEQ multiplex PCR. Here the sample spans more than 150,000 clones, about 84% being singletons. The specimen was peripheral blood. Source of these receptors: a human donor in a cohort sampled during active COVID-19.

Here the CDR3 reads CASSDSRVGNSPLHF. For the CDR3, the DNA is TGTGCCAGCAGTGATTCGAGGGTTGGTAATTCACCCCTCCACTTT. The V call is TRBV2, the J call TRBJ1-6; no reliable D call. Trimming shortened V by 3 bases and J by 6 bases, and 12 bases separated the two germline ends. CDR3 length: 15 residues. The germline V gene has CDR1 SNHLY and CDR2 FYNNEI.

This chain links TRBV11-2 with TRBJ1-5; TRBD1 might be the D (5 bases). CDR1 is SGHAT, CDR2 FQNNGV, per germline. CDR3 length: 17 residues. Trimming took 1 base from V and 5 from J, leaving 18 bases between them. CDR3 DNA sequence: TGTGCCAGCAGCTTAGGGGCCGGGGGACTTCGAGATCAGCCCCAGCATTTT. This gives the protein CASSLGAGGLRDQPQHF. Supplemented by reference TRBV11-2 and TRBJ1-5, the full variable domain reads EAGVAQSPRYKIIEKRQSVAFWCNPISGHATLYWYQQILGQGPKLLIQFQNNGVVDDSQLPKDRFSAERLKGVDSTLKIQPAKLEDSAVYLCASSLGAGGLRDQPQHFGDGTRLSIL.

The chain has TRBV6-2 or TRBV6-3 and TRBJ2-7, with 10 nucleotides matching TRBD2. The CDR3 runs to 13 residues. J was trimmed by 6 bases and V by 6 bases; bases with no gene match: 5. Germline assignment: CDR1 MNHEY and CDR2 SVGEGT. The chain's CDR3 is CASSDRTSGEQYF. The DNA for the CDR3 is TGTGCCAGCAGCGATAGGACTAGCGGCGAGCAGTACTTC.

This chain joins TRBV5-1 and TRBJ1-5; 7 nucleotides align to TRBD1. The V segment lost 4 bases and the J segment 3 bases; nucleotides outside the gene matches: 4. CDR1 is SGHRS and CDR2 is YFSETQ in the germline V gene. There are 14 residues in the CDR3. The CDR3 bases are TGCGCCAGCAGCGAGGGACAGAACAATCAGCCCCAGCATTTT. Protein: CASSEGQNNQPQHF.

V is TRBV18 and J is TRBJ2-7, with TRBD1 identical over 7 bases. The CDR3 loop spans 15 amino acids. With 8 bases clipped from V and 1 base from J, the junction kept 11 bases outside the gene matches. Germline V lookup: CDR1 KGHSH, CDR2 LQKENI. CDR3 DNA sequence: TGTGCCAGCGGCCAGACCGGGACAGCATCCTACGAGCAGTACTTC. Translated: CASGQTGTASYEQYF.

This clone was observed once. The rearrangement links TRBV6-5 to TRBJ2-7, with TRBD1 identical over 8 bases. The CDR3 runs to 13 residues. V shed 11 bases, J shed 3 bases, and the junction held 9 bases outside the gene matches. Per the germline V gene, CDR1 is MNHEY and CDR2 is SVGAGI. The CDR3 DNA reads TGTGCCGTACAGGACAGGGTAGGCTACGAGCAGTACTTC. Translated, it gives CAVQDRVGYEQYF.

The chain joins TRBV4-1 to TRBJ1-2; unclear D gene. Germline assignment: CDR1 MGHRA and CDR2 YSYEKL. There are 14 residues in the CDR3. Trimming left V 1 base short and J 8 bases short, with 14 bases between. CDR3 sequence (DNA): TGCGCCAGCAGCCAAGTACATGTCCCCGCCGGCTACACCTTC. Its protein is CASSQVHVPAGYTF.

The chain couples TRBV3-1 (or the pseudogene TRBV3-2) to TRBJ2-2, with 11 nucleotides matching TRBD2. Germline assignment: CDR1 LGHDT and CDR2 YNNKEL (reference sequence). This CDR3 has 19 amino acids. V lost 0 bases, J lost 4 bases, and 10 bases stayed unmatched. The CDR3 nucleotides are TGTGCCAGCAGCCAAGACGTGGTAGCGGGGGGGCGGATCACCGGGGAGCTGTTTTTT. It yields the protein CASSQDVVAGGRITGELFF.

The chain employs TRBV19 and TRBJ1-5, with a tentative D call TRBD1 (6 bases). The CDR3 runs 17 residues. CDR1 LNHDA and CDR2 SQIVND come from the germline V gene (reference sequence). Trimming removed 10 bases from V and 5 bases from J, with 27 bases in between. The CDR3 DNA reads as TGTGCCACCGCCAGTATTCGAACAGGGTTCGGGGATCAGCCCCAGCATTTT. Its translation: CATASIRTGFGDQPQHF. The variable domain in full, with the rest retrieved from reference TRBV19 and TRBJ1-5, is DGGITQSPKYLFRKEGQNVTLSCEQNLNHDAMYWYRQDPGQGLRLIYYSQIVNDFQKGDIAEGYSVSREKKESFPLTVTSAQKNPTAFYLCATASIRTGFGDQPQHFGDGTRLSIL.

The chain joins TRBV27 to TRBJ1-1, with TRBD1 identical over 7 bases. This CDR3 is 15 amino acids long. CDR1 MNHEY and CDR2 SMNVEV come from the germline V gene (reference sequence). After removal of 5 bases from V and 1 base from J, the junction contained 7 bases not matched to a gene. DNA of the CDR3: TGTGCCAGCAGTCCAGGGGACAGATCGAACACTGAAGCTTTCTTT. Protein sequence: CASSPGDRSNTEAFF.

This clone has only a few counts. This rearrangement joins TRBV18 to TRBJ2-7, with TRBD1 identical over 7 bases. CDR3 size: 14 residues. The germline V gene has CDR1 KGHSH and CDR2 LQKENI. Trimming took 4 bases from V and 4 from J; bases not matched to a gene: 7. The CDR3 region is CASSLGQAGYEQYF. The CDR3 region has the DNA TGTGCCAGCTCACTAGGACAGGCGGGTTACGAGCAGTACTTC.

The chain combines TRBV6-1 with TRBJ2-7; D possibly corresponds to TRBD1 (6 bases). CDR3 length equals 15 residues. Germline lookup yields CDR1 MNHNS and CDR2 SASEGT. V was cut by 2 bases and J by 2 bases, with 13 bases left in between. The chain's CDR3 is CASSEPAGVPYEQYF. The CDR3 DNA reads as TGTGCCAGCAGTGAACCGGCAGGGGTTCCCTACGAGCAGTACTTC.

The chain carries TRBV6-1 and TRBJ2-7; 7 positions match TRBD1. V was clipped by 2 bases and J by 7 bases; unmatched bases: 8. The CDR3 sequence is 14 residues long. CDR1 and CDR2 from the germline V gene are MNHNS and SASEGT. The CDR3 protein is CASSEKGVRGEQYF. The CDR3 DNA follows: TGTGCCAGCAGTGAAAAAGGCGTCAGGGGGGAGCAGTACTTC.

V usage is TRBV18 and J usage is TRBJ1-1, with TRBD1 identical over 7 bases. J was trimmed by 5 bases and V by 2 bases; bases with no gene match: 14. This CDR3 has 17 amino acids. CDR1 KGHSH and CDR2 LQKENI come from the germline V gene. CDR3 DNA sequence: TGTGCCAGCTCACCAAGCTTGACAGGGAAAGGCTTAACTGAAGCTTTCTTT. Translating gives CASSPSLTGKGLTEAFF.

This clone was seen just once. Other DNA sequences from this sample encode an identical CDR3 as well. The chain recombines TRBV7-9 with TRBJ1-2; D might be TRBD1 (5 bases). CDR3 length: 14 amino acids. V was pared by 0 bases and J by 2 bases, with 7 bases between. Germline V gene sequence: CDR1 SEHNR, CDR2 FQNEAQ (reference sequence). CDR3 coding DNA: TGTGCCAGCAGCTTAGCGCAGGGAAACTATGGCTACACCTTC. The encoded protein is CASSLAQGNYGYTF.

This clone was observed a single time. Other DNA sequences within the sample encode an identical CDR3. The gene calls are TRBV7-2 and TRBJ2-7; D gene uncertain. Germline V gene lookup returns CDR1 SGHTA and CDR2 FQGNSA. The CDR3 runs to 14 residues. Trimming removed 5 bases from V and 2 bases from J, with 13 bases in between. CDR3 DNA sequence: TGTGCCAGCAGCCCCCCCGGCGGTACCTACGAGCAGTACTTC. Its protein is CASSPPGGTYEQYF.

V usage is TRBV4-1 and J usage is TRBJ1-2, with D possibly being TRBD1 (6 bases). The CDR3 extends over 15 amino acids. V was shortened by 4 bases and J by 5 bases, with 17 bases between the two germline ends. Germline V gene lookup returns CDR1 MGHRA and CDR2 YSYEKL. The CDR3 protein is CASSPGGRGWYGYTF. DNA for the CDR3: TGCGCCAGCAGCCCCGGTGGCAGGGGCTGGTATGGCTACACCTTC.

The gene calls are TRBV5-5 and TRBJ2-7; 9 bases are shared with TRBD1. Germline lookup yields CDR1 SGHKS and CDR2 YYEKEE (reference sequence). The CDR3 has 15 amino acids. The J segment lost 1 base and the V segment lost 2 bases, leaving 4 bases of the junction unmatched. CDR3 coding DNA: TGTGCCAGCAGCTTCCCGACAGGGGGTTCCTACGAGCAGTACTTC. Translation: CASSFPTGGSYEQYF.

The V gene is TRBV5-1, the J gene TRBJ2-7; D may be TRBD2 (7 bases). With 4 bases removed from V and 0 bases from J, the gap between germline ends came to 14 bases. The CDR3 loop spans 15 amino acids. The germline CDR1 and CDR2 sequences are SGHRS and YFSETQ. The CDR3 DNA reads as TGCGCCAGCAGCGCGCTGGCGGGGGCCTCCTACGAGCAGTACTTC. It translates to CASSALAGASYEQYF.

This chain uses TRBV6-5 with TRBJ2-7; TRBD2 aligns across 7 bases. The CDR3 has 14 amino acids. Germline values: CDR1 MNHEY, CDR2 SVGAGI. Trimming took 5 bases from V and 1 from J; bases not matched to a gene: 5. CDR3 amino acids: CASSKRDGSYEQYF. CDR3 coding DNA: TGTGCCAGCAGTAAGCGGGACGGGTCCTACGAGCAGTACTTC.

The chain employs TRBV6-2 or TRBV6-3 and TRBJ1-5, with TRBD1 matching 9 bases. V lost 3 bases and J lost 0; bases outside the gene matches: 6. The length of the CDR3 is 17 residues. CDR1 MNHEY and CDR2 SVGEGT come from the germline V gene. The CDR3 sequence is CASSYPPQGASNQPQHF. The DNA for the CDR3 is TGTGCCAGCAGTTATCCCCCACAGGGGGCTAGCAATCAGCCCCAGCATTTT.

The rearrangement joins TRBV3-1 (or the pseudogene TRBV3-2) to TRBJ2-7, with a possible D match to TRBD2 (6 bases). From germline, CDR1 is LGHDT and CDR2 YNNKEL (reference sequence). Trimming took off 5 bases at V and 0 bases at J, with 14 bases between the two ends. This CDR3 is 15 amino acids long. The CDR3 reads CASSEGPTSSYEQYF. The CDR3 DNA is TGTGCCAGCAGCGAGGGACCGACTAGCTCCTACGAGCAGTACTTC.

This clone was seen a single time. V and J are TRBV7-3 and TRBJ1-1, with a weak D call TRBD1 (5 bases). Trimming shortened V by 5 bases and J by 1 base, and 14 bases separated the two germline ends. The CDR3 totals 15 residues. Germline V lookup: CDR1 SGHTA, CDR2 FQGTGA. Here the CDR3 reads CASSEHGGGNTEAFF. Written as DNA, the CDR3 is TGTGCCAGCAGCGAACATGGGGGAGGGAACACTGAAGCTTTCTTT.

V usage is TRBV6-5 and J usage is TRBJ2-5, with a tentative D call TRBD2 (6 bases). This CDR3 has 16 residues. Trimming shortened V by 0 bases and J by 4 bases, and 15 bases separated the two germline ends. Germline values: CDR1 MNHEY, CDR2 SVGAGI. The CDR3 DNA follows: TGTGCCAGCAGTTACTCCTTGGGCGGGGCGGGAGAGACCCAGTACTTC. It codes for CASSYSLGGAGETQYF.

This clone was counted once. This rearrangement joins TRBV6-2 or TRBV6-3 to TRBJ1-5, with D hard to call. Trimming removed 6 bases at V and 5 bases at J, with 20 bases between. Germline loops: CDR1 MNHEY, CDR2 SVGEGT. The CDR3 covers 16 residues. CDR3 nucleotides: TGTGCCAGCAGCCCACCCCGGGTCGTCATCCATCAGCCCCAGCATTTT. This codes for CASSPPRVVIHQPQHF.

CDR3 sequence: CATSSATSGGADTQYF. DNA for the CDR3: TGTGCCACCAGCAGCGCAACTAGCGGGGGGGCAGATACGCAGTATTTT. The V gene is TRBV15, the J gene TRBJ2-3, with TRBD2 matching 13 bases. The J segment lost 4 bases and the V segment lost 3 bases, leaving 4 bases of the junction unmatched. CDR1 and CDR2 from the germline V gene are LNHNV and YYDKDF (reference sequence). This CDR3 contains 16 residues. The full variable domain, in which reference TRBV15 and TRBJ2-3 provide the parts outside the CDR3, is DAMVIQNPRYQVTQFGKPVTLSCSQTLNHNVMYWYQQKSSQAPKLLFHYYDKDFNNEADTPDNFQSRRPNTSFCFLDIRSPGLGDTAMYLCATSSATSGGADTQYFGPGTRLTVL.

V and J are TRBV11-2 and TRBJ1-6, with D hard to call. V lost 0 bases and J 10 bases, leaving 19 bases between the germline ends. The CDR3 runs to 17 residues. The V gene's germline CDR1 is SGHAT and CDR2 FQNNGV. Here the CDR3 DNA reads TGTGCCAGCAGCTTAGATCGTAGCGTCGGGGAGAACTCACCCCTCCACTTT. The encoded protein is CASSLDRSVGENSPLHF.

This clone occurred a few times. The J gene is TRBJ1-3, the V gene TRBV15; D unresolved. Trimming took off 0 bases at V and 8 bases at J, with 5 bases between the two ends. Per the germline V gene, CDR1 is LNHNV and CDR2 is YYDKDF (reference sequence). This CDR3 is 12 amino acids long. CDR3 in amino acids: CATSRDRDTIYF. In DNA, the CDR3 is TGTGCCACCAGCAGAGATCGGGACACCATATATTTT.

The chain carries TRBV4-2 and TRBJ2-3, with TRBD2 matching 12 bases. V was clipped by 0 bases and J by 4 bases; unmatched bases: 8. Looked up from germline, CDR1 is LGHNA and CDR2 is YNFKEQ. The CDR3 sequence is 18 residues long. Written as DNA, the CDR3 is TGTGCCAGCAGCCAAGATAGCCCTAGCGGGGGGGCCGCAGATACGCAGTATTTT. Its protein product is CASSQDSPSGGAADTQYF.